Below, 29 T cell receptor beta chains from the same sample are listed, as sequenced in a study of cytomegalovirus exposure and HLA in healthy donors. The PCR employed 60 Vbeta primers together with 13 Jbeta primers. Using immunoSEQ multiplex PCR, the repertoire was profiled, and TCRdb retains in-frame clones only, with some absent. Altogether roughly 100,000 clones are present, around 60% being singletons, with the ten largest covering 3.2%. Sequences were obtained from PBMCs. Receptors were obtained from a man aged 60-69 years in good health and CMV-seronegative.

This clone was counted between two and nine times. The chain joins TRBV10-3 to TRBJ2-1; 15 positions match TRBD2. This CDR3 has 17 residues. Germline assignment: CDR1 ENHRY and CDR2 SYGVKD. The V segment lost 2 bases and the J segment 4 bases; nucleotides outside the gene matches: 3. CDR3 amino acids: CAISEEGLAGGYNEQFF. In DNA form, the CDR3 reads TGTGCCATCAGTGAGGAGGGACTAGCGGGGGGATACAATGAGCAGTTCTTC.

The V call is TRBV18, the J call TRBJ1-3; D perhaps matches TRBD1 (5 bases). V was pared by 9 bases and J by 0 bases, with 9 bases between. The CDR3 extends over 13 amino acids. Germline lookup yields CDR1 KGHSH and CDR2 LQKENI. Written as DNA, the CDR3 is TGTGCCAGTTCTAGGGGCTCTGGAAACACCATATATTTT. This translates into CASSRGSGNTIYF. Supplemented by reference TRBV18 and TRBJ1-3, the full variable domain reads NAGVMQNPRHLVRRRGQEARLRCSPMKGHSHVYWYRQLPEEGLKFMVYLQKENIIDESGMPKERFSAEFPKEGPSILRIQQVVRGDSAAYFCASSRGSGNTIYFGEGSWLTVV.

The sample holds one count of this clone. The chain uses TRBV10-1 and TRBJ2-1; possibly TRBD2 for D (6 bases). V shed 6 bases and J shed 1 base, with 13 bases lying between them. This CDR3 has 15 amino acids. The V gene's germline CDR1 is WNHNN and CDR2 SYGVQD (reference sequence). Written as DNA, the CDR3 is TGCGCCAGCAGCCGGGACTCTTTATCCTACAATGAGCAGTTCTTC. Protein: CASSRDSLSYNEQFF.

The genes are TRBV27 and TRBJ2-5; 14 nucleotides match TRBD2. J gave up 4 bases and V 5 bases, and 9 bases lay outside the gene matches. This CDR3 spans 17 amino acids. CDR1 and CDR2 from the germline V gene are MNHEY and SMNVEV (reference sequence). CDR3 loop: CASSRLAGGLRGETQYF. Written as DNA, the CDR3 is TGTGCCAGCAGTAGACTAGCGGGGGGGCTTCGAGGAGAGACCCAGTACTTC.

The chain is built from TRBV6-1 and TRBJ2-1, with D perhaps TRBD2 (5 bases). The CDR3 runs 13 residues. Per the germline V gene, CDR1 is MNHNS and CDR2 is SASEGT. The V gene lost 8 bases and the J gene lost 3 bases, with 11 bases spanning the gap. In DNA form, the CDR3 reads TGTGCCAGCGGCAGAGGGAACTACAATGAGCAGTTCTTC. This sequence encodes CASGRGNYNEQFF.

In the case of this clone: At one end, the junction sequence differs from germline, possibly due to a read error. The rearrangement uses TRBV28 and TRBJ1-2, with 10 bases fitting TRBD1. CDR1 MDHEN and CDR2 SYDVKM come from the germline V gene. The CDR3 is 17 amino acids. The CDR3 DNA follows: TGTGCCAGCAGGAGCGTGGGACAGGGGCTTGGAGGCTATGGCTACGCCTTC. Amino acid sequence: CASRSVGQGLGGYGYAF.

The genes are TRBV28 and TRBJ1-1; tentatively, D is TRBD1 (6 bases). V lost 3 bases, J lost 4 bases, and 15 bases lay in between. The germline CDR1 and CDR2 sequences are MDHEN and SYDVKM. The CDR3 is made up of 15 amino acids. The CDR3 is CASSLVGGPSTEAFF. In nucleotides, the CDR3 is TGTGCCAGCAGTTTGGTCGGGGGGCCTAGCACTGAAGCTTTCTTT.

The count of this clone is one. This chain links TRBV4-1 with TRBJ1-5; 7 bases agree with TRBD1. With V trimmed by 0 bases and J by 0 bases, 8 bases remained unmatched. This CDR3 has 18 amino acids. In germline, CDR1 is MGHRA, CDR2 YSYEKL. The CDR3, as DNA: TGCGCCAGCAGCCAAGACCCCCGACAGGGATCTAGCAATCAGCCCCAGCATTTT. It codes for CASSQDPRQGSSNQPQHF.

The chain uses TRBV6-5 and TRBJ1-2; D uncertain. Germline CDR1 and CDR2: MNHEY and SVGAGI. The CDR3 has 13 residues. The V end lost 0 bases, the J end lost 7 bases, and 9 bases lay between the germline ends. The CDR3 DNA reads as TGTGCCAGCAGTTACTCCGACATTCGTGGCTACACCTTC. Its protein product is CASSYSDIRGYTF.

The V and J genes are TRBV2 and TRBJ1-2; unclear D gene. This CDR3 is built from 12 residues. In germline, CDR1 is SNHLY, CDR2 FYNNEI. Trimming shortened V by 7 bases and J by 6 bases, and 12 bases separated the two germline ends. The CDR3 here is CASTLVRDGYTF. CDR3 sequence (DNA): TGTGCCAGCACCCTCGTCCGGGATGGCTACACCTTC.

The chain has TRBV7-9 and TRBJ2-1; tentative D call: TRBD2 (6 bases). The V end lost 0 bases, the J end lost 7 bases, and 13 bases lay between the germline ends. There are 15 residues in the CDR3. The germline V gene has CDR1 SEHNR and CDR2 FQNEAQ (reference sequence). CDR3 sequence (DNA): TGTGCCAGCAGCTTAGCGGTCGGGAGCGGGAATGAGCAGTTCTTC. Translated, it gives CASSLAVGSGNEQFF.

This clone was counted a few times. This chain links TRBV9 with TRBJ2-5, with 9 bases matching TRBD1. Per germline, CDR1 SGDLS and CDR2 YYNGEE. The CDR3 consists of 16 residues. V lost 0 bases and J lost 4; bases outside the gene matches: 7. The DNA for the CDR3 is TGTGCCAGCAGCGTAGGGACAGGGGCCTTACGAGAGACCCAGTACTTC. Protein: CASSVGTGALRETQYF.

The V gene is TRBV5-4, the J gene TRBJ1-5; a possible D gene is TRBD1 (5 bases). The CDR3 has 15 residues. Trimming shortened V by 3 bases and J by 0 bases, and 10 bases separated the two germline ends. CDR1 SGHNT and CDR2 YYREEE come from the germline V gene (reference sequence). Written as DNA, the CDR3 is TGTGCCAGCAGCTCCCAGGGTGATAGCAATCAGCCCCAGCATTTT. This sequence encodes CASSSQGDSNQPQHF. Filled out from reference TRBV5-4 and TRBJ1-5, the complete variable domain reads ETGVTQSPTHLIKTRGQQVTLRCSSQSGHNTVSWYQQALGQGPQFIFQYYREEENGRGNFPPRFSGLQFPNYSSELNVNALELDDSALYLCASSSQGDSNQPQHFGDGTRLSIL.

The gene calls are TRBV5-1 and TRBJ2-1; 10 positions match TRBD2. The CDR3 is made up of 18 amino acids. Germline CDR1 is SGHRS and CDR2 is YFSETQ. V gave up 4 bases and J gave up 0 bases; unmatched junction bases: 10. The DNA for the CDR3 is TGCGCCAGCAGCGGAATTTGGTCTAGCGGGAGCTCCTACAATGAGCAGTTCTTC. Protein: CASSGIWSSGSSYNEQFF.

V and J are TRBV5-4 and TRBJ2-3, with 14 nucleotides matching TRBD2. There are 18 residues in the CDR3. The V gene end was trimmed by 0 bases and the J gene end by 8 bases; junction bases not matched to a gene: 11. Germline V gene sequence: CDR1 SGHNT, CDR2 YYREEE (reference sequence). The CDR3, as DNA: TGTGCCAGCAGCTTGGGACTAGCGGGGGGGCCGGCCGTCCGTACGCAGTATTTT. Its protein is CASSLGLAGGPAVRTQYF.

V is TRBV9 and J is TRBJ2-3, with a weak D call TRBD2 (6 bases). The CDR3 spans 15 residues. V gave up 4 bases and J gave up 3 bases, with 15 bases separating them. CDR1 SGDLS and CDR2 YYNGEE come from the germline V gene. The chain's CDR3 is CASSPSLGLTDTQYF. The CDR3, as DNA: TGTGCCAGCAGCCCAAGCCTGGGACTTACAGATACGCAGTATTTT.

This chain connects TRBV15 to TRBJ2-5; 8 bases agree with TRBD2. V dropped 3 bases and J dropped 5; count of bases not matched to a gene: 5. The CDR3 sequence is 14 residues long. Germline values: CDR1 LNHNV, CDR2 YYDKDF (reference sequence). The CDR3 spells CATSSGGAGETQYF. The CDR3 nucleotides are TGTGCCACCAGCAGCGGGGGGGCCGGGGAGACCCAGTACTTC.

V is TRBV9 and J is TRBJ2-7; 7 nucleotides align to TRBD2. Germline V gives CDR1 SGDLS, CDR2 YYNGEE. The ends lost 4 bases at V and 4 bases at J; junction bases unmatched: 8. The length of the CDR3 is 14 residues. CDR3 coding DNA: TGTGCCAGCAGCCCCAGGGAGGGGAAGTACGAGCAGTACTTC. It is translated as CASSPREGKYEQYF.

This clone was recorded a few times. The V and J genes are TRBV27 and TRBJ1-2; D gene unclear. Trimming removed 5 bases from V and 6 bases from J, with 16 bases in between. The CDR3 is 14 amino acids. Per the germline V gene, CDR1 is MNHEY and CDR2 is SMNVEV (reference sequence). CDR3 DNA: TGTGCCAGCAGTCCCCCGGGGAAAGTGGATGGCTACACCTTC. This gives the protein CASSPPGKVDGYTF.

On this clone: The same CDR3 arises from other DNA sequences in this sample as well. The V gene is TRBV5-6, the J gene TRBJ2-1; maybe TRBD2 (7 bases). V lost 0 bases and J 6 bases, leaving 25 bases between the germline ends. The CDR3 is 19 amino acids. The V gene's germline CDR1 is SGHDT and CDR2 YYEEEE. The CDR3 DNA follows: TGTGCCAGCAGCTTGGATATAAGAAATGCGGTAGGGGGGGTCAATGAGCAGTTCTTC. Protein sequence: CASSLDIRNAVGGVNEQFF.

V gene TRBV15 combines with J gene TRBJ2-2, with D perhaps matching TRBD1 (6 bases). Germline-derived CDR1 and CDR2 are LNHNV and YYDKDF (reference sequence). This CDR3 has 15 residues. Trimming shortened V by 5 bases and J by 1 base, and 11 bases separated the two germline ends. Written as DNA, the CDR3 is TGTGCCACCAGCGAGCGGACAGTGAACACCGGGGAGCTGTTTTTT. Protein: CATSERTVNTGELFF.

DNA for the CDR3: TGTGCCAGCAGCCTAGGAGGCAACACCGGGGAGCTGTTTTTT. Its protein is CASSLGGNTGELFF. J is TRBJ2-2 and V is TRBV6-4, with D possibly being TRBD2 (5 bases). The ends were cut back, 6 bases at V and 2 bases at J, with 10 bases in the middle. This CDR3 comprises 14 residues. Germline V gives CDR1 MRHNA, CDR2 SNTAGT.

CDR3 DNA sequence: TGCGCCAGCAGCTTGGTTTCTGCCGGGGAGCTGTTTTTT. Protein product: CASSLVSAGELFF. V is TRBV5-1 and J is TRBJ2-2; D gene unclear. Trimming took 0 bases from V and 6 from J, leaving 6 bases between them. Germline-derived CDR1 and CDR2 are SGHRS and YFSETQ. CDR3 length: 13 amino acids.

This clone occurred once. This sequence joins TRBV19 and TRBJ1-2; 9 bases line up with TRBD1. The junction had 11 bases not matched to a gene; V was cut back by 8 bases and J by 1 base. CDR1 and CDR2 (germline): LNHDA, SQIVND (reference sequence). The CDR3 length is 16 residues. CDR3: CASSPPDRGVNYGYTF. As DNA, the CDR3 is TGTGCCAGTTCTCCCCCGGACAGGGGAGTTAACTATGGCTACACCTTC.

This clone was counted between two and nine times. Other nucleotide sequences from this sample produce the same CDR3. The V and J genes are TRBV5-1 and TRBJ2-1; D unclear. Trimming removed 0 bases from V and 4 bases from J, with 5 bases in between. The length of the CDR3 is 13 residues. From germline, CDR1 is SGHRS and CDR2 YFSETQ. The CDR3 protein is CASSLDSYNEQFF. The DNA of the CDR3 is TGCGCCAGCAGCTTGGATAGTTACAATGAGCAGTTCTTC.

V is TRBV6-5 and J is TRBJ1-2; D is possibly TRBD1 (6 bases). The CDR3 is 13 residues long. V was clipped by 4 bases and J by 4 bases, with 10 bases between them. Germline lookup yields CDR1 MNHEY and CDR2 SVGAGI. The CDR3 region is CASSLQGTYGYTF. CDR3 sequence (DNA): TGTGCCAGCAGTTTACAGGGCACCTATGGCTACACCTTC.

The CDR3 DNA reads TGCGCCAGCAGTTCCTCGGCAGGGGGCGTTTTCTACGAGCAGTACTTC. It encodes CASSSSAGGVFYEQYF. The chain combines TRBV5-1 with TRBJ2-7; 8 nucleotides align to TRBD1. Germline V gives CDR1 SGHRS, CDR2 YFSETQ. Losses at the gene ends were 5 bases for V and 3 bases for J; bases not matched to a gene: 13. The CDR3 extends over 16 amino acids.

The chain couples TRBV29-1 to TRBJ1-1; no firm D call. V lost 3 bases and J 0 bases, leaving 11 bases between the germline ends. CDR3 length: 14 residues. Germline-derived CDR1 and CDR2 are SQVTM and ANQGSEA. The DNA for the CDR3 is TGCAGCGTTGATTCCCTCTCTATGAACACTGAAGCTTTCTTT. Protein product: CSVDSLSMNTEAFF. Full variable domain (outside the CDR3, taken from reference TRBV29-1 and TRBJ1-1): SAVISQKPSRDICQRGTSLTIQCQVDSQVTMMFWYRQQPGQSLTLIATANQGSEATYESGFVIDKFPISRPNLTFSTLTVSNMSPEDSSIYLCSVDSLSMNTEAFFGQGTRLTVV.

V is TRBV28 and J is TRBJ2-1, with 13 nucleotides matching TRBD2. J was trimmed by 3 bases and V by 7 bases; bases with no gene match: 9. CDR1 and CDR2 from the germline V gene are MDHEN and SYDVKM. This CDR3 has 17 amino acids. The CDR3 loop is CASNPGLAGVNYNEQFF. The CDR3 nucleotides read TGTGCCAGCAATCCCGGACTAGCGGGAGTTAACTACAATGAGCAGTTCTTC.